The 10 T cell receptor beta chains below all came from one sample that was sequenced in a study of cytomegalovirus exposure and HLA in healthy donors. The PCR was carried out with 60 Vbeta primers and 13 Jbeta primers. The protocol was immunoSEQ multiplex PCR, while the TCRdb copy is restricted to in-frame clones and leaves out a portion. The data contain approximately 38,000 clones, 82% of them singletons. Sequenced material: PBMCs. All receptors derive from a woman younger than 35 in good health and CMV-seropositive.

This chain links TRBV6-1 with TRBJ2-3, with TRBD2 matching 7 bases. V lost 4 bases, J lost 3 bases, and 13 bases stayed unmatched. Germline-derived CDR1 and CDR2 are MNHNS and SASEGT. The CDR3 loop spans 17 amino acids. The CDR3 loop is CASSALAVHFGTDTQYF. CDR3 coding DNA: TGTGCCAGCAGTGCCCTAGCGGTCCATTTTGGGACAGATACGCAGTATTTT.

This chain uses TRBV6-1 with TRBJ1-5; D gene uncertain. Germline V gives CDR1 MNHNS, CDR2 SASEGT. This CDR3 region has 16 residues. V was pared by 2 bases and J by 0 bases, with 11 bases between. The CDR3 protein is CASSERRVNSNQPQHF. The CDR3 DNA is TGTGCCAGCAGTGAACGGAGAGTCAATAGCAATCAGCCCCAGCATTTT.

The chain's CDR3 is CASSESSSYEQYF. CDR3 coding DNA: TGTGCCAGCAGCGAGAGCTCCTCCTACGAGCAGTACTTC. The rearrangement links TRBV9 to TRBJ2-7; D is ambiguous. The CDR3 runs 13 residues. Germline V CDR1 and CDR2: SGDLS, YYNGEE. V dropped 3 bases and J dropped 0 bases, with 7 bases sitting between them.

This chain joins TRBV30 and TRBJ1-5; D may be TRBD1 (5 bases). The CDR3 has 16 residues. Germline CDR1 reads GTSNPN; CDR2 reads SVGIG (reference sequence). Trimming left V 5 bases short and J 3 bases short, with 20 bases between. CDR3 bases: TGTGCCTGGGAAACAAAGCTGGGGCAGACCAATCAGCCCCAGCATTTT. Amino acid sequence: CAWETKLGQTNQPQHF.

V and J are TRBV15 and TRBJ1-4, with D maybe TRBD1 (5 bases). Germline V lookup: CDR1 LNHNV, CDR2 YYDKDF (reference sequence). The CDR3 has 15 residues. Trimming left V 2 bases short and J 0 bases short, with 7 bases between. CDR3 nucleotide sequence: TGTGCCACCAGCAGAACGACAGCAACTAATGAAAAACTGTTTTTT. Its protein is CATSRTTATNEKLFF.

The CDR3 loop reads CASSHRTGGDYGYTF. Written as DNA, the CDR3 is TGTGCCAGCAGCCACCGGACAGGAGGGGACTATGGCTACACCTTC. The J gene is TRBJ1-2, the V gene TRBV7-2, with 7 bases that match TRBD1. The CDR3 is made up of 15 amino acids. V trimming: 5 bases; J trimming: 3 bases; junction bases outside the gene matches: 9. Germline V lookup: CDR1 SGHTA, CDR2 FQGNSA. The full variable domain, in which reference TRBV7-2 and TRBJ1-2 provide the parts outside the CDR3, is GAGVSQSPSNKVTEKGKDVELRCDPISGHTALYWYRQSLGQGLEFLIYFQGNSAPDKSGLPSDRFSAERTGGSVSTLTIQRTQQEDSAVYLCASSHRTGGDYGYTFGSGTRLTVV.

The V call is TRBV15, the J call TRBJ2-5, with TRBD1 as a possible D gene (6 bases). Germline CDR1 reads LNHNV; CDR2 reads YYDKDF (reference sequence). Trimming took 0 bases from V and 2 from J, leaving 10 bases between them. The CDR3 is 15 amino acids. CDR3 amino acids: CATSRDRGQQETQYF. Here the CDR3 DNA reads TGTGCCACCAGCAGAGACAGGGGCCAACAAGAGACCCAGTACTTC.

This clone appeared a single time. This chain links TRBV7-2 with TRBJ2-2; 9 nucleotides agree with TRBD2. V dropped 5 bases and J dropped 5; count of bases not matched to a gene: 12. Germline CDR1 SGHTA, CDR2 FQGNSA. The CDR3 is made up of 17 amino acids. CDR3 nucleotide sequence: TGTGCCAGCAGCCCCGGGGGAGCGGGAGGTACAACCGGGGAGCTGTTTTTT. Protein product: CASSPGGAGGTTGELFF.

The chain links TRBV6-5 to TRBJ1-2; D is unclear. Trimming took off 5 bases at V and 2 bases at J, with 12 bases between the two ends. The V gene's germline CDR1 is MNHEY and CDR2 SVGAGI. This CDR3 is 14 amino acids long. The CDR3 loop reads CASSLLIENYGYTF. The CDR3 DNA reads TGTGCCAGCAGTCTCCTAATTGAGAACTATGGCTACACCTTC.

V gene TRBV9 combines with J gene TRBJ1-2, with a possible D match to TRBD1 (6 bases). Germline V gene data show CDR1 as SGDLS and CDR2 as YYNGEE. V lost 0 bases and J lost 8, with 17 bases in between. There are 15 residues in the CDR3. This CDR3 is CASSVEPGGGQGYTF. CDR3 nucleotides: TGTGCCAGCAGCGTAGAACCGGGGGGCGGGCAGGGCTACACCTTC.